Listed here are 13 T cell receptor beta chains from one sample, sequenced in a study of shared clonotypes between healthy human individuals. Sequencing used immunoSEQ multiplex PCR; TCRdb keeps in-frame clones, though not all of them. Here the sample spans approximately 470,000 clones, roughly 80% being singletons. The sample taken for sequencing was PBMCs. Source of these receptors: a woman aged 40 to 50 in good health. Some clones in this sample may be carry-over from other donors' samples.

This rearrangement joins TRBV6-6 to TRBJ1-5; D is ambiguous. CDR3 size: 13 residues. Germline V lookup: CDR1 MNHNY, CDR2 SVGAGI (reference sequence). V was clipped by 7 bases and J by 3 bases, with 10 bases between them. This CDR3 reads CASTRDSNQPQHF. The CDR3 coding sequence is TGTGCCAGCACCCGGGATTCCAATCAGCCCCAGCATTTT.

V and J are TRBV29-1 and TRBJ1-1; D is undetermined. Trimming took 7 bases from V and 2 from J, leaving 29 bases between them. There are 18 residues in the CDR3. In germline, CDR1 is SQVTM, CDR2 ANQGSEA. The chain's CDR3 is CSASLYRPEDGGNTEAFF. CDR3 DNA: TGCAGCGCCTCCCTTTATCGGCCCGAGGACGGAGGAAACACTGAAGCTTTCTTT.

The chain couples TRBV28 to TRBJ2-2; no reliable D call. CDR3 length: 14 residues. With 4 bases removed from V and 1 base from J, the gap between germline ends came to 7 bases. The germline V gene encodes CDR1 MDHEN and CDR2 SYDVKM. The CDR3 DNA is TGTGCCAGCAGTTCCCACGGGAACACCGGGGAGCTGTTTTTT. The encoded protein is CASSSHGNTGELFF. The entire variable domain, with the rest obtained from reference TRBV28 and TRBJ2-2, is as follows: DVKVTQSSRYLVKRTGEKVFLECVQDMDHENMFWYRQDPGLGLRLIYFSYDVKMKEKGDIPEGYSVSREKKERFSLILESASTNQTSMYLCASSSHGNTGELFFGEGSRLTVL.

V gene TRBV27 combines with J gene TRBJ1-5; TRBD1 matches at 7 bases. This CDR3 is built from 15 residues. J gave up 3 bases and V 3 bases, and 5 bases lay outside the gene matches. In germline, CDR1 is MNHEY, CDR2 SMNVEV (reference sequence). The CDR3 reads CASSLMGQYNQPQHF. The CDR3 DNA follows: TGTGCCAGCAGTTTGATGGGACAGTACAATCAGCCCCAGCATTTT.

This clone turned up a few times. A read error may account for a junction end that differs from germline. CDR3: CASSSGTGELSF. CDR3 nucleotides: TGTGCCAGCAGCTCGGGTACCGGGGAGCTGTCTTTT. This chain uses TRBV7-9 with TRBJ2-2; D is perhaps TRBD2 (5 bases). Germline lookup yields CDR1 SEHNR and CDR2 FQNEAQ (reference sequence). The length of the CDR3 is 12 residues.

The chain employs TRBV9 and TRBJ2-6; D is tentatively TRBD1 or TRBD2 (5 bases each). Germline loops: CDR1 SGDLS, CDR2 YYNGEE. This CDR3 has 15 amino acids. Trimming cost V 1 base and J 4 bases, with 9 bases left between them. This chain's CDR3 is CASSVTGAGANVLTF. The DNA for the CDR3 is TGTGCCAGCAGCGTAACCGGGGCGGGGGCCAACGTCCTGACTTTC.

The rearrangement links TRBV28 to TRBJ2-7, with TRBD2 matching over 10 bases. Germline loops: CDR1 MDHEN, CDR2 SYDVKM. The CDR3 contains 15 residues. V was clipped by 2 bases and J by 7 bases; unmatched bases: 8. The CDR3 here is CASSLLAGVPSEQYF. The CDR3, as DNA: TGTGCCAGCAGTTTACTAGCGGGAGTTCCGAGTGAGCAGTACTTC.

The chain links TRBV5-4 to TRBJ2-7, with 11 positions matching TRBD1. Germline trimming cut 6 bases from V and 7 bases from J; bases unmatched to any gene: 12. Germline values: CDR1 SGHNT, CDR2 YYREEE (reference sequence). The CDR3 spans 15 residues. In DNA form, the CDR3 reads TGTGCCAGCACCCGGACAGGGGGCCACGGGAAGGAGCAGTACTTC. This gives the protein CASTRTGGHGKEQYF.

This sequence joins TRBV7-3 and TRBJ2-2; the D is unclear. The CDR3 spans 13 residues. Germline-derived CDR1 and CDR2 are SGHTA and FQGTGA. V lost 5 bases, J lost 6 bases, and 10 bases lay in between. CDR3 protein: CASSKLVAGELFF. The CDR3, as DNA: TGTGCCAGCAGCAAACTGGTCGCCGGGGAGCTGTTTTTT.

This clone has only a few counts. The CDR3 spells CASSHRDENQPQHF. The CDR3 DNA is TGTGCCAGCAGTCACAGGGATGAGAATCAGCCCCAGCATTTT. The rearrangement uses TRBV6-5 and TRBJ1-5; tentatively, D is TRBD1 (6 bases). Trimming shortened V by 5 bases and J by 4 bases, and 12 bases separated the two germline ends. The CDR3 is made up of 14 amino acids. Germline CDR1 and CDR2: MNHEY and SVGAGI.

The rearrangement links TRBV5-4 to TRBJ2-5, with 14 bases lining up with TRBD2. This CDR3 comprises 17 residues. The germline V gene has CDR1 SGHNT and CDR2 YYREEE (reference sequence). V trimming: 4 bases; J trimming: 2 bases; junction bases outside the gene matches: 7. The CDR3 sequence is CASSGGTSGSGQETQYF. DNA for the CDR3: TGTGCCAGCAGCGGCGGGACTAGCGGGAGCGGGCAAGAGACCCAGTACTTC.

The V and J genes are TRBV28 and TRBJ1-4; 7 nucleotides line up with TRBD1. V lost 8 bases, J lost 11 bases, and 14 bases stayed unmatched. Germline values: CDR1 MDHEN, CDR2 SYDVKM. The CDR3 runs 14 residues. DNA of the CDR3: TGTGCCAGCGAACAGGGGAGGGTAGGCAGGAAACTGTTTTTT. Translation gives CASEQGRVGRKLFF. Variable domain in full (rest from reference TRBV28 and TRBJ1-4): DVKVTQSSRYLVKRTGEKVFLECVQDMDHENMFWYRQDPGLGLRLIYFSYDVKMKEKGDIPEGYSVSREKKERFSLILESASTNQTSMYLCASEQGRVGRKLFFGSGTQLSVL.

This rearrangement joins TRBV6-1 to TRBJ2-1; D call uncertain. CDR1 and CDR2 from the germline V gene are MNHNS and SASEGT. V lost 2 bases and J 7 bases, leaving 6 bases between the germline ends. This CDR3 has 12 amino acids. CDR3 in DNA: TGTGCCAGCAGTGAATTATGGAATGAGCAGTTCTTC. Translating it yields CASSELWNEQFF.